Listed below are T cell receptor beta chains from one sample, sequenced in a study of T cell responses to AZD1222 COVID-19 vaccine. The table came from immunoSEQ multiplex PCR; TCRdb's copy has only in-frame clones and leaves some out. The sample has under 200,000 clones; roughly nine tenths are singletons. The sample was peripheral blood, taken 28 days after the second dose of the MenACWY control vaccine. The source is an adult who received the MenACWY meningococcal vaccine as a control. The CDR3 runs from the conserved cysteine through the conserved F or W. D genes are given only for firm matches. Clone size is not always given. Where it is, it says once, few, many or a class for expanded clones.

cdr3_nt cdr3_aa clone_size d_call j_call v_call
TGTGCCAGCAGCGTAGTCGGTGCGGTTGAAGCTTTCTTT CASSVVGAVEAFF . . TRBJ1-1 TRBV9
TGTGCCAGCAGCTCCGGGATAGCGGGAGGGCCTGCGGATGAGCAGTTCTTC CASSSGIAGGPADEQFF few TRBD2 TRBJ2-1 TRBV5-4
TGTGCCAGCAGTTACATTTCAGATACGCAGTATTTT CASSYISDTQYF . . TRBJ2-3 TRBV6-6
TGTGCCAGTAGTATCTGGGGGACAAGGAATTCACCCCTCCACTTT CASSIWGTRNSPLHF once . TRBJ1-6 TRBV19
TGCGCCAGCAGCCCGGGACAGGCCTCCATTCAGTACTTC CASSPGQASIQYF . TRBD1 TRBJ2-4 TRBV5-1
TGTGCCATCAGTGAGTCGGGCGGGAGCACAGATACGCAGTATTTT CAISESGGSTDTQYF . . TRBJ2-3 TRBV10-3
TGTGCCAGCAGCTTAAGAGGTCGGGATCAGCCCCAGCATTTT CASSLRGRDQPQHF once . TRBJ1-5 TRBV7-2
TGCAGCGCCATTGACAGGGGGCTGGGGACTGAAGCTTTCTTT CSAIDRGLGTEAFF . TRBD1 TRBJ1-1 TRBV29-1
TGTGCCAGCAGTTCGTGGGGCAGTTTCCGTGGCTACACCTTC CASSSWGSFRGYTF once . TRBJ1-2 TRBV28
TGTGCCAGCAGCTACCGAGCTAGACCCGAGCAGTACTTC CASSYRARPEQYF . . TRBJ2-7 TRBV7-8
TGTGCCAGCAGTTTCGGGGGGGGCCCGAACACTGAAGCTTTCTTT CASSFGGGPNTEAFF . . TRBJ1-1 TRBV6-5
TGTGCCAGCATGGGGGGTGGCGGCTATGGCTACACCTTC CASMGGGGYGYTF . . TRBJ1-2 TRBV6-5
TGTGCCAGCAGTTATGACCAGGCATCTGTTAACTATGGCTACACCTTC CASSYDQASVNYGYTF . . TRBJ1-2 TRBV6-5
TGTGCCAGCAGTAAATGGCGGGAGGGGGCAAAAGCTTTCTTT CASSKWREGAKAFF . TRBD1 TRBJ1-1 TRBV6-2/TRBV6-3
TGTGCCAGCGGGGACAGTCATAACACCGGGGAGCTGTTTTTT CASGDSHNTGELFF . TRBD1 TRBJ2-2 TRBV25-1
TGTGCCAGTAGTATACAACGGGGGGCTGAAGCTTTCTTT CASSIQRGAEAFF . . TRBJ1-1 TRBV19
TGTGCCAGCAGCTTAGCGGGGGTTTCGCCCACCTTC CASSLAGVSPTF . . TRBJ1-2 TRBV7-9
TGCGCCAGCAGCCTGGACATCGGGCGCTACGAGCAGTACTTC CASSLDIGRYEQYF . . TRBJ2-7 TRBV4-3
TGTGCCAGCAGCCAAAGATTCCTAGCGACCTACAATGAGCAGTTCTTC CASSQRFLATYNEQFF . . TRBJ2-1 TRBV3-1/TRBV3-2
TGTGCCAGCAGCCCCACCCTGGGAGGGAACACTGAAGCTTTCTTT CASSPTLGGNTEAFF . . TRBJ1-1 TRBV7-9
TGTGCCAGTAGTTCAACAGGGGACTCTGGAAACACCATATATTTT CASSSTGDSGNTIYF . TRBD1 TRBJ1-3 TRBV19
TGTGCCAGCAGCGTCGATAGGGCTAGTGAAAAACTGTTTTTT CASSVDRASEKLFF . . TRBJ1-4 TRBV6-5
TGCAGCGTTGATAGGACCACCGGCGAGCAGTACTTC CSVDRTTGEQYF once . TRBJ2-7 TRBV29-1
TGTGCCAGCAGCTCTACCCAGGGGACAGGGATCTACAATGAGCAGTTCTTC CASSSTQGTGIYNEQFF . TRBD1 TRBJ2-1 TRBV11-3
TGTGCCAGCAGGGTGGGGACAGGGGATGGCTACACCTTC CASRVGTGDGYTF . TRBD1 TRBJ1-2 TRBV2
TGTGCCAGCAGCCCGAGGACAGGGGAGAATCAGCCCCAGCATTTT CASSPRTGENQPQHF once TRBD1 TRBJ1-5 TRBV9
TGTGCCAGTAGTGCTAACTCGGACAGGGAAGGCTATGGCTACACCTTC CASSANSDREGYGYTF . TRBD1 TRBJ1-2 TRBV19
TGTGCCAGTAGTATGGGACTAGCGGGAGAGGCAGATACGCAGTATTTT CASSMGLAGEADTQYF . TRBD2 TRBJ2-3 TRBV19
TGTGCCAGCAGGGAATCGGCGGGACGGCATAATTCACCCCTCCACTTT CASRESAGRHNSPLHF . . TRBJ1-6 TRBV2
TGTGCCAGCAGCGGGAGTTTCGAAGAGACCCAGTACTTC CASSGSFEETQYF once . TRBJ2-5 TRBV25-1
TGCGCCACGTGGGACAGGGCGGCGGATACGCAGTATTTT CATWDRAADTQYF . TRBD1 TRBJ2-3 TRBV5-1
TGTGCCACCAGTGTTTCATCGGGACTAGCGGACTACAATGAGCAGTTCTTC CATSVSSGLADYNEQFF . TRBD2 TRBJ2-1 TRBV24-1
TGTGCCAGTAGCCCTAACAGGACCCCCCAGCCCCAGCATTTT CASSPNRTPQPQHF . . TRBJ1-5 TRBV19
TGTGCCAGCAGCTGGGGAGGGGGAGTACAGTACTTC CASSWGGGVQYF . . TRBJ2-7 TRBV6-5
TGCGCCAGCAGCCAAGATCGCAGGGCTGAAAAACTGTTTTTT CASSQDRRAEKLFF . . TRBJ1-4 TRBV4-3
TGTGCCAGCAGCCTCCGGGACAGGGGAAATGGTGGCTACACCTTC CASSLRDRGNGGYTF . TRBD1 TRBJ1-2 TRBV3-1/TRBV3-2
TGTGCCAGCACCCTAAACCGCGCAGGCGGCACTGAAGCTTTCTTT CASTLNRAGGTEAFF . . TRBJ1-1 TRBV27
TGTGCCTGGAGTTCGGATACTGAAGCTTTCTTT CAWSSDTEAFF . . TRBJ1-1 TRBV30
TGTGCCAGCAGCTTGGGCGCGAGGTTGGATGCTTTCTTT CASSLGARLDAFF . . TRBJ1-1 TRBV5-8
TGTGCTAGCAGCCCCCTTCCTAGACTCACAGATACGCAGTATTTT CASSPLPRLTDTQYF . . TRBJ2-3 TRBV7-7
TGTGCCAGCAGCTGGGGGAAAACTGGAAACACCATATATTTT CASSWGKTGNTIYF . . TRBJ1-3 TRBV11-3
TGCGCCAGCAGCCCCGACAGGGGCAGGAACTATGGCTACACCTTC CASSPDRGRNYGYTF . TRBD1 TRBJ1-2 TRBV4-1
TGTGCCAGTAGCCCGACAGCCTATGGCTACACCTTC CASSPTAYGYTF . . TRBJ1-2 TRBV19
TGTGCCAGTAGGCGGGGAGGCCAGGGGGCGGCCGGGGAGCTGTTTTTT CASRRGGQGAAGELFF many TRBD1 TRBJ2-2 TRBV19
TGTGCCAGCAGCCAAGAACAGAGGACTCCCATGTTCTTC CASSQEQRTPMFF . . TRBJ2-1 TRBV3-1/TRBV3-2
TGTGCCAGCAGCCCCGGAGGGGCGGGCCCTTCCTACGAGCAGTACTTC CASSPGGAGPSYEQYF . . TRBJ2-7 TRBV7-6
TGTGCCAGCAGTTTAGCCCCCGGACAGAATAGCAATCAGCCCCAGCATTTT CASSLAPGQNSNQPQHF . . TRBJ1-5 TRBV27
TGTGCCAGCTCACCACGAGCGGGGGAGGGTGAAGCTTTCTTT CASSPRAGEGEAFF . . TRBJ1-1 TRBV18
TGTGCCAGCAGTTTAGTGGGACAGAGATTGATTGGGAATTCACCCCTCCACTTT CASSLVGQRLIGNSPLHF . TRBD1 TRBJ1-6 TRBV28
TGTGCCAGCAGTCAGGAAGTGACAGACTGGAGTTCACCCCTCCACTTT CASSQEVTDWSSPLHF . . TRBJ1-6 TRBV2
TGTGCCCGTGGGGCGGAAATGAACACTGAAGCTTTCTTT CARGAEMNTEAFF . . TRBJ1-1 TRBV30